This TCR beta chain emerged from a study of OX40 agonist ivuxolimab in advanced cancers. Study-level information: Ivuxolimab, an antibody that agonizes OX40 (CD134), was administered to the patients.

Autoimmune disease history or systemic immunosuppression was exclusionary. TCRdb's table, derived via immunoSEQ multiplex PCR, lists solely in-frame clones and lacks some. The sample yields about 54,000 clones, about 90% seen once. With 7 bases clipped from V and 1 base from J, the junction kept 3 bases outside the gene matches. There are 14 residues in the CDR3. CDR1 is SNHLY and CDR2 is FYNNEI in the germline V gene. The TCR was taken from an adult with an advanced solid tumor such as melanoma, head and neck, liver or kidney cancer. This rearrangement joins TRBV2 to TRBJ1-4; 7 nucleotides align to TRBD1. The input for sequencing was CD4+ or CD8+ T cells sorted from blood, taken in a trial of the OX40 agonist ivuxolimab. CDR3 DNA sequence: TGTGCCAGCATCTGGGACAGAACTAATGAAAAACTGTTTTTT. Amino acid sequence: CASIWDRTNEKLFF.